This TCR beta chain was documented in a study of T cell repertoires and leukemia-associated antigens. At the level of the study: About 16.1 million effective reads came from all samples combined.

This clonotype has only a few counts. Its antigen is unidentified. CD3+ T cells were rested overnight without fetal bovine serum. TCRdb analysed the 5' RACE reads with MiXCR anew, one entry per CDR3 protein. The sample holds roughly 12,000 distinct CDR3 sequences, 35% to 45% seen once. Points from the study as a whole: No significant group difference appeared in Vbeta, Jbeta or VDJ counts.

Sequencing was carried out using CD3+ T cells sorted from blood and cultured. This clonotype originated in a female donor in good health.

The DNA for the CDR3 is TGTGCCAGCCTGAGGAGTGCCGGGGAGCTGTTTTTT. This gives the protein CASLRSAGELFF. This chain links TRBV10-3 with TRBJ2-2; D not certain. Germline V gene lookup returns CDR1 ENHRY and CDR2 SYGVKD. The ends were cut back, 10 bases at V and 6 bases at J, with 12 bases in the middle. This CDR3 contains 12 residues.